A selection of T cell receptor beta chains follows, all from one sample in a study of blood T cell repertoires in COVID-19. The data were produced by immunoSEQ multiplex PCR, yet TCRdb's version contains in-frame clones alone and is incomplete. The data show 220,000 or so clones, 65% to 85% seen once. Sequencing was carried out using PBMCs or T cells enriched from blood (not recorded which). The receptors stem from a woman in her thirties or forties who had recovered from COVID-19. CDR3s include the opening cysteine and the closing phenylalanine or tryptophan. The D gene is left open where the match is weak. Clone size is shown for a subset of rows, as once, few, many or a class of expanded clone.

TRBJ2-1 | TRBD2 | NA | TRBV28 | TGTGCCAGCAGTCGACTTCCTAGCGGGACTGACAATGAGCAGTTCTTC | CASSRLPSGTDNEQFF
TRBJ1-3 | NA | NA | TRBV14 | TGTGCCAGCAGCCAACTTGGAAACACCATATATTTT | CASSQLGNTIYF
TRBJ1-4 | NA | NA | TRBV27 | TGTGCCAGCAGTTTATGGCAGGGTAGTGAAAAACTGTTTTTT | CASSLWQGSEKLFF
TRBJ1-2 | TRBD1 | NA | TRBV23-1 | TGCGCCAGCAGACAGGGACAGGGCTTGGGCTACACCTTC | CASRQGQGLGYTF
TRBJ2-3 | NA | NA | TRBV10-3 | TGTGCCATCAGCCCTGGCACAGATACGCAGTATTTT | CAISPGTDTQYF
TRBJ1-6 | NA | NA | TRBV30 | TGTGCCTGGACCCCAGGGCTATATAATTCACCCCTCCACTTT | CAWTPGLYNSPLHF
TRBJ2-1 | NA | NA | TRBV5-1 | TGCGCCAGCAGCCCACTGAGGGGGAATACCTACAATGAGCAGTTCTTC | CASSPLRGNTYNEQFF
TRBJ2-2 | NA | NA | TRBV10-2 | TGCGCCAGCAGAGTACTAGCGAACACCGGGGAGCTGTTTTTT | CASRVLANTGELFF
TRBJ2-1 | TRBD2 | NA | TRBV27 | TGTGCCAGCAGTTTAGACCGACTAGCGGGAGACAATGAGCAGTTCTTC | CASSLDRLAGDNEQFF
TRBJ2-3 | TRBD2 | NA | TRBV3-1/TRBV3-2 | TGTGCCAGCAGCCAAGAGGTTTTAGCGGGAGCAGATACGCAGTATTTT | CASSQEVLAGADTQYF
TRBJ2-1 | NA | few | TRBV19 | TGTGCCAGTAGTAGCGGTTCCTACAATGAGCAGTTCTTC | CASSSGSYNEQFF
TRBJ2-7 | NA | NA | TRBV29-1 | TGCAGCGTGAGGGTCTCCTCCTACGAGCAGTACTTC | CSVRVSSYEQYF
TRBJ2-1 | TRBD1 | NA | TRBV28 | TGTGCCAGCAGTTTCAGGGACAGGGCCGCCAATGAGCAGTTCTTC | CASSFRDRAANEQFF
TRBJ2-5 | TRBD1 | NA | TRBV9 | TGTGCCAGCAGCACCGACAGGGATCCAGAGACCCAGTACTTC | CASSTDRDPETQYF
TRBJ2-5 | NA | NA | TRBV19 | TGTGCCAGTAGTCCTTCGGGGGGTCAGGGGGAGACCCAGTACTTC | CASSPSGGQGETQYF
TRBJ2-5 | NA | NA | TRBV11-2 | TGTGCCAGCAGCCCGATGAGGCCAGAGACCCAGTACTTC | CASSPMRPETQYF
TRBJ2-7 | TRBD1 | once | TRBV15 | TGTGCCACCAGTTTGGACAGGGTCTACGAGCAGTACTTC | CATSLDRVYEQYF
TRBJ2-5 | TRBD1 | NA | TRBV11-3 | TGTGCCAGCAGCCCCCAGGACAGGGTGGCCCAAGAGACCCAGTACTTC | CASSPQDRVAQETQYF
TRBJ2-7 | NA | many | TRBV27 | TGTGCCAGCAGTCCCTCGACACGTATGGTGAGCTCCTACGAGCAGTACTTC | CASSPSTRMVSSYEQYF
TRBJ2-1 | NA | NA | TRBV6-6 | TGTGCCAGCAGTTATGGGCTCAAGAGCTCCTACAATGAGCAGTTCTTC | CASSYGLKSSYNEQFF
TRBJ1-1 | NA | NA | TRBV5-1 | TGCGCCAGCAGCTCCAGGGCGGTGAACACTGAAGCTTTCTTT | CASSSRAVNTEAFF
TRBJ1-3 | TRBD1 | NA | TRBV6-1 | TGTGCCAGCAGTGATTGGACAGGGGTCTCTGGAAACACCATATATTTT | CASSDWTGVSGNTIYF
TRBJ2-1 | TRBD2 | NA | TRBV15 | TGTGCCACCAGTAATACCGGGACTAGCGGGAAGAGGGAGCAGTTCTTC | CATSNTGTSGKREQFF
TRBJ1-2 | NA | NA | TRBV5-6 | TGTGCCAGCAGCCCCCGGGGTGCAGGCTATGGCTACACCTTC | CASSPRGAGYGYTF
TRBJ2-1 | NA | NA | TRBV28 | TGTGCCAGCAGTTTGGAGGACCGTGAGCAGTTCTTC | CASSLEDREQFF
TRBJ1-5 | NA | NA | TRBV28 | TGTGCCAGCAGTTTATTTGGGCGGGGAAATCAGCCCCAGCATTTT | CASSLFGRGNQPQHF
TRBJ2-3 | TRBD2 | once | TRBV28 | TGTGCCAGCAGCTCCCCCGGGGGGTTCTCCGATACGCAGTATTTT | CASSSPGGFSDTQYF
TRBJ2-7 | TRBD2 | NA | TRBV28 | TGTGCCAGCAGTTTAACCCCTAGCGGTCCACCCTACGAGCAGTACTTC | CASSLTPSGPPYEQYF
TRBJ1-5 | NA | NA | TRBV24-1 | TGTGCCACCAGTGCGACAAGCAATCAGCCCCAGCATTTT | CATSATSNQPQHF
TRBJ2-5 | TRBD2 | once | TRBV6-2/TRBV6-3 | TGTGCCAGCAGTCCCGGAGACACTAGCGGGAGAAAAGAGACCCAGTACTTC | CASSPGDTSGRKETQYF
TRBJ1-5 | NA | NA | TRBV30 | TGTGCCTGGACCACCTCAGGAGGGGCAGGCAATCAGCCCCAGCATTTT | CAWTTSGGAGNQPQHF
TRBJ2-7 | NA | NA | TRBV6-5 | TGTGCCAGCAGTTACGGCGGACAAACCTACGAGCAGTACTTC | CASSYGGQTYEQYF
TRBJ1-2 | TRBD1 | NA | TRBV27 | TGTGCCAGCGGTAGACAGGGATTAGACTATGGCTACACCTTC | CASGRQGLDYGYTF
TRBJ1-1 | TRBD1 | NA | TRBV29-1 | TGCAGCGTTACGGGACAGGGGGCGACCACTGAAGCTTTCTTT | CSVTGQGATTEAFF
TRBJ1-1 | NA | NA | TRBV6-5 | TGTGCCAGCATGGGGCAGGGAAGCACTGAAGCTTTCTTT | CASMGQGSTEAFF
TRBJ2-6 | NA | NA | TRBV18 | TGTGCCAGCCCCGTGAGCCGGGGTTCTGGGGCCAACGTCCTGACTTTC | CASPVSRGSGANVLTF
TRBJ1-2 | NA | NA | TRBV11-2 | TGTGCCAGCAGCTTAGTCATCAACTATGGCTACACCTTC | CASSLVINYGYTF
TRBJ2-7 | NA | NA | TRBV19 | TGTGCCAGCAGTGACGGACTGGCGGCGTCCTACGAGCAGTACTTC | CASSDGLAASYEQYF